The entry below gives a single T cell receptor beta chain sequence along with its context. It lacks a known antigen. Base qualities are not recorded, but no much larger clone differs from it by a single base. This sample is part of a study of early T cells in non-severe SARS-CoV-2 infection (dated by TCRdb to the early 2020s). Regarding the study in general: Because TCR sequencing was done on bulk RNA from unsorted whole blood, the alpha and beta chains could not be paired.

Paper-wide results and their limitations: VDJdb matching was skewed toward anti-spike CD8 responses, so virus-specific expansions were likely underestimated and private and CD4 specificities were missed.

Library construction relied on 5' RACE. Sequencing was carried out with a NextSeq 500. In the TCR library protocol, unique molecular identifiers were attached to individual cDNA molecules to correct for PCR bias and sequencing error. TCR alpha and beta chains were both sequenced, and the abundances of alpha and beta sequences in each sample were closely correlated with each other. The authors' analysis ran thus. Decombinator V4 was used to perform V gene, J gene and CDR3 annotation of TCR sequences. Expanded TCRs were defined as changing significantly between any two time points under a Poisson model with p below 0.0001. TCR abundances were normalised to the total number of TCRs sequenced in each sample and reported as counts per million. A search of VDJdb, accessed on 1 November 2021, was run for TCRs annotated to CMV, EBV and SARS-CoV-2, with TCRs annotated for multiple antigens excluded. The public reads were reanalyzed by TCRdb: fastp trimming at Q25, MiXCR alignment, in-frame beta chains only. Every CDR3 protein is listed once, alongside the most common genes and DNA of its rows. These V and J calls rely on TCRdb rather than the paper's analysis. The sample contains 50,000 to 75,000 distinct CDR3 sequences, 12% of them found a single time. About 1% of the sample is taken by the ten largest.

The study was a case-control design nested within a healthcare worker cohort in London, UK, with weekly nasopharyngeal swab PCR tests and blood sampling. Between 23 and 31 March 2020, the week of the UK lockdown, healthcare workers were enrolled and then followed up weekly for as long as 16 weeks. The TCR originated in an adult who was a healthcare worker with PCR-confirmed SARS-CoV-2 infection or an uninfected control (not recorded which). The donor label of this sample is uncertain. Sequences were derived from whole blood, sampled at baseline.

The CDR3 in this case is CASGTSQNNEQFF. The base sequence is TGTGCTAGTGGTACATCACAGAACAATGAGCAGTTCTTC. Rearrangement joined TRBV12-5 to TRBJ2-1; no D gene is confidently identified. From its cysteine to its phenylalanine, the CDR3 spans 13 amino acids. The read is trimmed to its CDR3 DNA, 39 bases read in frame from base 1. CDR1 is given as LGHNT and CDR2 as FRNRAP, both from the germline V gene. Trimming takes 5 bases from V and 5 bases from J, and the germline ends sit 10 bases apart. Outside the CDR3, residues come from the reference TRBV12-5 and TRBJ2-1 proteins, so the full variable domain is: DARVTQTPRHKVTEMGQEVTMRCQPILGHNTVFWYRQTMMQGLELLAYFRNRAPLDDSGMPKDRFSAEMPDATLATLKIQPSEPRDSAVYFCASGTSQNNEQFFGPGTRLTVL.